These 29 T cell receptor beta chains were sequenced from one sample in a study of blood T cell repertoires in COVID-19. The table came from immunoSEQ multiplex PCR; TCRdb's copy has only in-frame clones and leaves some out. The data contain around 65,000 clones, more than 75% of them seen just once; the ten biggest clones take up roughly 15%. The sequencing input was peripheral blood. These TCRs come from a human donor in a cohort sampled during active COVID-19.

The chain has TRBV6-5 and TRBJ2-5; TRBD1 matches at 7 bases. This CDR3 contains 14 residues. The J segment lost 5 bases and the V segment lost 2 bases, leaving 5 bases of the junction unmatched. Germline V gene lookup returns CDR1 MNHEY and CDR2 SVGAGI. The CDR3 DNA sequence: TGTGCCAGCAGTTACCCAGGGGGAAGTGAGACCCAGTACTTC. As protein: CASSYPGGSETQYF.

The rearrangement joins TRBV11-2 to TRBJ2-7; D remains unclear. CDR1 and CDR2 from the germline V gene are SGHAT and FQNNGV. This CDR3 spans 12 amino acids. V lost 2 bases and J 5 bases, leaving 7 bases between the germline ends. CDR3 region: CASSLHSHEQYF. CDR3 DNA: TGTGCCAGCAGCTTACACAGCCACGAGCAGTACTTC.

The chain joins TRBV7-6 to TRBJ2-1; TRBD2 might be the D (6 bases). The germline V and J ends were trimmed by 0 bases and 9 bases, with 9 bases remaining between them. This CDR3 comprises 13 residues. The germline CDR1 and CDR2 sequences are SGHVS and FNYEAQ. DNA of the CDR3: TGTGCCAGCAGCTTAGCATACGGGAGTGAGCAGTTCTTC. Its translation: CASSLAYGSEQFF.

This chain links TRBV29-1 with TRBJ2-7; D is unresolved. Germline values: CDR1 SQVTM, CDR2 ANQGSEA. Deletions cut 2 bases from V and 6 bases from J, with 8 bases between. The CDR3 extends over 11 amino acids. Here the CDR3 DNA reads TGCAGCGTTGAAATACAGTTCGAGCAGTACTTC. This codes for CSVEIQFEQYF.

The sample holds one count of this clone. The rearrangement joins TRBV27 to TRBJ1-4; D is ambiguous. The CDR3 contains 14 residues. Germline-derived CDR1 and CDR2 are MNHEY and SMNVEV (reference sequence). V was clipped by 6 bases and J by 6 bases, with 14 bases between them. CDR3 in DNA: TGTGCCAGCAGGCCTCTAGGATGGGATGAAAAACTGTTTTTT. It encodes CASRPLGWDEKLFF.

The rearrangement links TRBV15 to TRBJ1-1; 10 bases fit TRBD1. V lost 4 bases and J lost 3; bases outside the gene matches: 2. The CDR3 is made up of 14 amino acids. Germline CDR1 LNHNV, CDR2 YYDKDF (reference sequence). In DNA form, the CDR3 reads TGTGCCACCAGCACAGGACAGGGGGACACTGAAGCTTTCTTT. It specifies CATSTGQGDTEAFF.

This clone was seen just once. The rearrangement links TRBV4-1 to TRBJ2-1, with a weak D call TRBD1 (8 bases). V gave up 4 bases and J gave up 7 bases, with 17 bases separating them. CDR3 size: 15 residues. Germline V CDR1 and CDR2: MGHRA, YSYEKL. This CDR3 is CASSPLGQGGNEQFF. As DNA, the CDR3 is TGCGCCAGCAGCCCCCTAGGACAGGGAGGGAATGAGCAGTTCTTC.

The genes are TRBV19 and TRBJ2-1, with 9 bases aligning to TRBD2. The germline V gene encodes CDR1 LNHDA and CDR2 SQIVND (reference sequence). The CDR3 extends over 16 amino acids. After removal of 3 bases from V and 3 bases from J, the junction contained 6 bases not matched to a gene. In DNA, the CDR3 is TGTGCCAGTAGTATGCCGAGTAGCGGGGGCTACAATGAGCAGTTCTTC. Translating it yields CASSMPSSGGYNEQFF.

The rearrangement joins TRBV27 to TRBJ2-2; D is possibly TRBD1 (5 bases). The CDR3 loop spans 16 amino acids. In germline, CDR1 is MNHEY, CDR2 SMNVEV (reference sequence). Trimming pared 5 bases from V and 1 base from J, leaving 14 bases between. The CDR3 DNA follows: TGTGCCAGCAGTCTCTGGACATCGGTGAACACCGGGGAGCTGTTTTTT. Amino acids: CASSLWTSVNTGELFF.

The CDR3: CASRTGRNEQFF. In nucleotides, the CDR3 is TGTGCCAGCAGGACAGGGCGGAATGAGCAGTTCTTC. The genes are TRBV2 and TRBJ2-1, with 7 bases fitting TRBD1. With 6 bases clipped from V and 7 bases from J, the junction kept 3 bases outside the gene matches. CDR3 length equals 12 residues. Germline assignment: CDR1 SNHLY and CDR2 FYNNEI.

The chain is built from TRBV24-1 and TRBJ2-2, with 7 bases aligning to TRBD1. This CDR3 comprises 16 residues. The V gene end was trimmed by 4 bases and the J gene end by 1 base; junction bases not matched to a gene: 5. Germline loops: CDR1 KGHDR, CDR2 SFDVKD. This chain's CDR3 is CATSEPRQGNTGELFF. The CDR3 bases are TGTGCCACCAGTGAACCACGACAGGGGAACACCGGGGAGCTGTTTTTT.

The chain combines TRBV21-1 with TRBJ1-1. TRBV21-1 is a recognized pseudogene. The CDR3 sequence is 16 residues long. CDR3 nucleotides: TGTGCCAGCAGCAAAGTAGAGGGGGGGTTAAGCACTGAAGCTTTCTTT. Protein: CASSKVEGGLSTEAFF.

The chain is built from TRBV4-2 and TRBJ1-2; 10 bases match TRBD1. The germline V gene encodes CDR1 LGHNA and CDR2 YNFKEQ. This CDR3 contains 13 residues. The ends lost 3 bases at V and 8 bases at J; junction bases unmatched: 3. In DNA, the CDR3 is TGTGCCAGCAGCCAGGGACAGGGGAACGGCTACACCTTC. Translation: CASSQGQGNGYTF.

This clone was observed a single time. The chain couples TRBV27 to TRBJ2-5; 12 nucleotides match TRBD2. The length of the CDR3 is 16 residues. V shed 6 bases and J 2 bases; nucleotides not matched to a gene: 7. CDR1 is MNHEY, CDR2 SMNVEV, per germline (reference sequence). The CDR3 is CASSFRLAGDQETQYF. The CDR3 DNA reads TGTGCCAGCAGCTTCAGACTAGCGGGAGATCAAGAGACCCAGTACTTC.

The chain is built from TRBV11-3 and TRBJ1-4; D uncertain. Germline CDR1 is SGHNT and CDR2 is YENEEA. V dropped 7 bases and J dropped 0 bases, with 9 bases sitting between them. This CDR3 region has 14 residues. The CDR3 sequence: CASTYSPTNEKLFF. DNA of the CDR3: TGTGCCAGCACCTACAGTCCAACTAATGAAAAACTGTTTTTT.

The rearrangement joins TRBV7-6 to TRBJ1-3, with D unresolved. This CDR3 spans 16 amino acids. V was cut by 5 bases and J by 0 bases, with 14 bases left in between. The germline V gene has CDR1 SGHVS and CDR2 FNYEAQ. CDR3 region: CASSPRLETSGNTIYF. The DNA of the CDR3 is TGTGCCAGCAGCCCCCGTCTGGAGACCTCTGGAAACACCATATATTTT.

J is TRBJ2-7 and V is TRBV28; weak D call: TRBD2 (5 bases). The CDR3 consists of 11 residues. The germline CDR1 and CDR2 sequences are MDHEN and SYDVKM. Trimming left V 2 bases short and J 7 bases short, with 6 bases between. The CDR3: CASSLRREQYF. CDR3 in DNA: TGTGCCAGCAGTTTAAGGAGGGAGCAGTACTTC.

The CDR3 DNA follows: TGTGCCAGCAGTTTCGATTCAGATAATTCACCCCTCCACTTT. Protein: CASSFDSDNSPLHF. The genes are TRBV28 and TRBJ1-6; D unresolved. Germline V gene data show CDR1 as MDHEN and CDR2 as SYDVKM. The CDR3 consists of 14 residues. Between the trimmed V and J ends, which lost 3 bases and 5 bases, there was a span of 8 bases.

This chain uses TRBV6-5 with TRBJ1-2; 7 bases agree with TRBD1. V gave up 0 bases and J gave up 4 bases; unmatched junction bases: 8. In germline, CDR1 is MNHEY, CDR2 SVGAGI. The CDR3 runs 16 residues. This CDR3 is CASSYSIPRGLYGYTF. The DNA for the CDR3 is TGTGCCAGCAGTTACTCGATTCCGAGGGGGCTCTATGGCTACACCTTC.

The table lists this clone with a count of one. CDR3 protein: CATSVWGGVSDEQFF. Here the CDR3 DNA reads TGTGCCACCAGTGTCTGGGGGGGAGTGAGCGATGAGCAGTTCTTC. The gene calls are TRBV24-1 and TRBJ2-1; 7 bases map to TRBD2. Germline CDR1 KGHDR, CDR2 SFDVKD. The trim removed 5 bases at V and 8 bases at J, leaving 11 bases unmatched. This CDR3 is 15 amino acids long.

This chain links TRBV18 with TRBJ2-3; TRBD1 agrees at 7 bases. Germline V CDR1 and CDR2: KGHSH, LQKENI. The CDR3 runs to 15 residues. Trimming took 5 bases from V and 1 from J; bases not matched to a gene: 6. The CDR3 coding sequence is TGTGCCAGCTCATCCACAGGGGTCGGCACAGATACGCAGTATTTT. It yields the protein CASSSTGVGTDTQYF.

This chain links TRBV5-5 with TRBJ2-2, with 12 bases lining up with TRBD2. Germline V lookup: CDR1 SGHKS, CDR2 YYEKEE (reference sequence). The CDR3 is 17 amino acids. V lost 4 bases to trimming and J lost 2 bases; unmatched junction nucleotides: 6. The CDR3: CASSPGLAGINTGELFF. Written as DNA, the CDR3 is TGTGCCAGCAGCCCTGGACTAGCGGGAATAAACACCGGGGAGCTGTTTTTT. The variable domain in full, completed from reference TRBV5-5 and TRBJ2-2, reads DAGVTQSPTHLIKTRGQQVTLRCSPISGHKSVSWYQQVLGQGPQFIFQYYEKEERGRGNFPDRFSARQFPNYSSELNVNALLLGDSALYLCASSPGLAGINTGELFFGEGSRLTVL.

The chain recombines TRBV7-6 with TRBJ2-3; TRBD2 matches 9 bases. Germline V gene sequence: CDR1 SGHVS, CDR2 FNYEAQ. This CDR3 comprises 15 residues. V was clipped by 4 bases and J by 6 bases; unmatched bases: 8. CDR3 DNA: TGTGCCAGCAGCTCCCTAGCGGGAAGGGGGGATACGCAGTATTTT. Its protein product is CASSSLAGRGDTQYF.

The V call is TRBV7-9, the J call TRBJ2-6, with D possibly being TRBD1 (6 bases). CDR3 length: 18 residues. V gave up 5 bases and J gave up 1 base, with 18 bases separating them. CDR1 and CDR2 from the germline V gene are SEHNR and FQNEAQ (reference sequence). CDR3 in amino acids: CASSRQQGLGSGANVLTF. The CDR3 DNA reads TGTGCCAGCAGCCGTCAACAGGGATTAGGGTCTGGGGCCAACGTCCTGACTTTC.

DNA of the CDR3: TGTGCCAGTAGTATCGCCCCTGGGGGGGCCTACGAGCAGTACTTC. Residues: CASSIAPGGAYEQYF. The J gene is TRBJ2-7, the V gene TRBV19, with 7 bases matching TRBD2. This CDR3 comprises 15 residues. The V gene end was trimmed by 3 bases and the J gene end by 2 bases; junction bases not matched to a gene: 7. CDR1 and CDR2 from the germline V gene are LNHDA and SQIVND (reference sequence).

The chain uses TRBV7-3 and TRBJ1-2, with 8 bases aligning to TRBD1. The CDR3 consists of 14 residues. The J segment lost 0 bases and the V segment lost 4 bases, leaving 1 base of the junction unmatched. The V gene's germline CDR1 is SGHTA and CDR2 FQGTGA. The CDR3: CASSSDRANYGYTF. In DNA, the CDR3 is TGTGCCAGCAGCTCGGACAGGGCTAACTATGGCTACACCTTC.

CDR3 sequence (DNA): TGTGCCTGGAGTGCCTGGACAGGAGGATACCACCTCCACTTT. The encoded protein is CAWSAWTGGYHLHF. The V gene is TRBV30, the J gene TRBJ1-6, with TRBD1 matching over 7 bases. The CDR3 sequence is 14 residues long. Germline values: CDR1 GTSNPN, CDR2 SVGIG (reference sequence). V trimming: 1 base; J trimming: 15 bases; junction bases outside the gene matches: 12.

The chain couples TRBV7-3 to TRBJ2-7, with 9 bases lining up with TRBD2. After removal of 3 bases from V and 2 bases from J, the junction contained 8 bases not matched to a gene. Germline V CDR1 and CDR2: SGHTA, FQGTGA. The CDR3 is 16 amino acids. CDR3 loop: CASSFQLAGLTYEQYF. CDR3 coding DNA: TGTGCCAGCAGCTTTCAACTAGCGGGTCTGACCTACGAGCAGTACTTC.

This chain connects TRBV19 to TRBJ2-1; TRBD1 matches at 11 bases. The CDR3 covers 18 residues. The germline CDR1 and CDR2 sequences are LNHDA and SQIVND (reference sequence). Trimming removed 6 bases from V and 5 bases from J; junction bases left unmatched: 15. The chain's CDR3 is CASSPPGQGAILNNEQFF. In nucleotides, the CDR3 is TGTGCCAGTAGCCCTCCCGGACAGGGGGCGATTCTCAACAATGAGCAGTTCTTC.